This T cell receptor (beta chain) was recovered during a study of blood T cell repertoires in COVID-19. Across the study: T cells, B-cell-depleted T cells, or PBMCs provided the cDNA or gDNA that served as material.

The authors' processing: Scientists estimated how many nucleated cells there were by amplifying reference gene primers. Assay used: immunoSEQ multiplex PCR; TCRdb lists only in-frame clones, some missing. That table supplies the V and J calls and clone size; D and trimming were determined from the DNA. Of about 250,000 clones listed, 80% to 90% were seen once; the top ten hold approximately 1.6%. The study drew participants aged roughly 18 to 95 years from approximately 25 US areas. Only one count was recorded for this clone. With 3 bases clipped from V and 3 bases from J, the junction kept 8 bases outside the gene matches. The length of the CDR3 is 15 residues. The V gene's germline CDR1 is LNHDA and CDR2 SQIVND (reference sequence).

The sequencing sample was made of PBMCs or T cells enriched from blood (not recorded which). The gene calls are TRBV19 and TRBJ2-7, with 7 bases that match TRBD1. This clonotype was obtained from a man aged 35 to 55 who had recovered from COVID-19. For the CDR3, the DNA is TGTGCCAGTAGTATTGGAACAGGGGCCTTCTACGAGCAGTACTTC. Encoded protein: CASSIGTGAFYEQYF. The whole variable domain, filled in from reference TRBV19 and TRBJ2-7, reads DGGITQSPKYLFRKEGQNVTLSCEQNLNHDAMYWYRQDPGQGLRLIYYSQIVNDFQKGDIAEGYSVSREKKESFPLTVTSAQKNPTAFYLCASSIGTGAFYEQYFGPGTRLTVT.